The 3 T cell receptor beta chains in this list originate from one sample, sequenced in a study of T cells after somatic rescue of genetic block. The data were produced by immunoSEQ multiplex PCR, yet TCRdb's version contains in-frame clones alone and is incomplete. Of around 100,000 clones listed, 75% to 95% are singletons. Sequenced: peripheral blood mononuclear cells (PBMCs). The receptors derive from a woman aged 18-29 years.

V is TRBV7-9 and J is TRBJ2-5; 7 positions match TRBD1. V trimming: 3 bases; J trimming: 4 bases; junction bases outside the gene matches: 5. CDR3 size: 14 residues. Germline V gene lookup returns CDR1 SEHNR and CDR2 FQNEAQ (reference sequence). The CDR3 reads CASSFYDRVETQYF. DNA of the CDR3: TGTGCCAGCAGCTTTTACGACAGGGTAGAGACCCAGTACTTC.

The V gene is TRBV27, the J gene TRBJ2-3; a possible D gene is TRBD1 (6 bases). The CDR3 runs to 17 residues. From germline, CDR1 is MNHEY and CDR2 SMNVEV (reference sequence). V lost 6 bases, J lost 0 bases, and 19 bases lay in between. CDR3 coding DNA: TGTGCCAGCAGCCGTGGACAGTTACCAACTAGCACAGATACGCAGTATTTT. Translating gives CASSRGQLPTSTDTQYF.

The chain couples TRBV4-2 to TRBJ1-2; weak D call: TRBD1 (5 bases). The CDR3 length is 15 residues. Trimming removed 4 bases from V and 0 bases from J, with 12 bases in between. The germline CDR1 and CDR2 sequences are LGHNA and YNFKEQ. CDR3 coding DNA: TGTGCCAGCAGCCTTGGGACTGAAGCTAACTATGGCTACACCTTC. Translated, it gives CASSLGTEANYGYTF.